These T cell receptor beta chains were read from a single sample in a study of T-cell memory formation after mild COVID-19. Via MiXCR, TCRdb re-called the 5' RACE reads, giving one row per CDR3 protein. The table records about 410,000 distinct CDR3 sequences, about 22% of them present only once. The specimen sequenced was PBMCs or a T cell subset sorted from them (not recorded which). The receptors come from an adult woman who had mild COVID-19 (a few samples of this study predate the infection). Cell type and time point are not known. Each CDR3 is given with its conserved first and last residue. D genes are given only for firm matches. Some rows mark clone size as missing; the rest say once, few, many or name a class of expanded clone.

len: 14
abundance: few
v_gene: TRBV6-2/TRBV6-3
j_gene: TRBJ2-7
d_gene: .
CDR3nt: TGTGCCAGCAGTTACAGGACAGCAGCCTACGAGCAGTACTTC
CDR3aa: CASSYRTAAYEQYF

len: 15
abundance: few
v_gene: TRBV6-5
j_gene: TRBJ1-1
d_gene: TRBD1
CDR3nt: TGTGCCAGTCGGGGCCCGGGCAGGGGGGGCACTGAAGCTTTCTTT
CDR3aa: CASRGPGRGGTEAFF

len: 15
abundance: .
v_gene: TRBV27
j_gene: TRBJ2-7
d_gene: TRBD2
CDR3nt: TGTGCCAGCAGTCCAACTAGCGGGAGTATCTACGAGCAGTACTTC
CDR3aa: CASSPTSGSIYEQYF

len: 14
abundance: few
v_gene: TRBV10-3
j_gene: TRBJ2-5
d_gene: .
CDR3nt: TGTGCCATCAGTGAGTTGGGCGTTCGAGGGACCCAGTACTTC
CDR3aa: CAISELGVRGTQYF

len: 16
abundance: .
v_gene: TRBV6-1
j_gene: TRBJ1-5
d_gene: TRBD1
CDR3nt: TGTGCCAGCAGAGATACCGGGACAGGGTATAATCAGCCCCAGCATTTT
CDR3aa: CASRDTGTGYNQPQHF

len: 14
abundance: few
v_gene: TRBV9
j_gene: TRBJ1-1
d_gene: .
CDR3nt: TGTGCCAGCAGCGTAGACGGCGTGAACACTGAAGCTTTCTTT
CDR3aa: CASSVDGVNTEAFF

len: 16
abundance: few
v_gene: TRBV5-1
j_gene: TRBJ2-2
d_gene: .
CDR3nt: TGCGCCAGCAGCTTGGTGGGGCGCGGGGACACCGGGGAGCTGTTTTTT
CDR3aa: CASSLVGRGDTGELFF

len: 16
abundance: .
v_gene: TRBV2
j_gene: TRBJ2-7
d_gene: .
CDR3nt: TGTGCCAGCAGGGAGGGAGTAGCAGCTAGAGTATACGAGCAGTACTTC
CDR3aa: CASREGVAARVYEQYF

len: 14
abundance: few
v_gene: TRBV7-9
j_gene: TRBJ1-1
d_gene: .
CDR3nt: TGTGCCAGCAGCTTAATGGGGGTGAACACTGAAGCTTTCTTT
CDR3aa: CASSLMGVNTEAFF

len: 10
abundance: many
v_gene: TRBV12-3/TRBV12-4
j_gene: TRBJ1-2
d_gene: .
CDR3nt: TGTGCCAGCAGTCCCCATTTCTACACCTTC
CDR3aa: CASSPHFYTF

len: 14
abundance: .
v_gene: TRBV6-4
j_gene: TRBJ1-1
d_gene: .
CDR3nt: TGTGCCAGCAGTGACTCGACGGAGAACACTGAAGCTTTCTTT
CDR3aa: CASSDSTENTEAFF

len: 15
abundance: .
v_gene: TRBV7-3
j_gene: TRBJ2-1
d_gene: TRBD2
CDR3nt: TGTGCCAGCAGCTTAGAACTAGCGGGTAACAATGAGCAGTTCTTC
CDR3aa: CASSLELAGNNEQFF

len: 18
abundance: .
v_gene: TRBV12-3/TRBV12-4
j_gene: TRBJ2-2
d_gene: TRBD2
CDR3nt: TGTGCCAGCAGCTCTCGACTAGCGGGACTGGTGAACACCGGGGAGCTGTTTTTT
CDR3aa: CASSSRLAGLVNTGELFF

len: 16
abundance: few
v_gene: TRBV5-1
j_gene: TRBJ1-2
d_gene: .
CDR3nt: TGCGCCAGCAGCCCCCTCAGGGACACGGGTAACTATGGCTACACCTTC
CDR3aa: CASSPLRDTGNYGYTF

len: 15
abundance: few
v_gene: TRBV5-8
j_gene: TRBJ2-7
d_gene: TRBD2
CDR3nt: TGTGCCAGCAGTTACGGACTAGCGGGAGGTGAGGAGCAGTACTTC
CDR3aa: CASSYGLAGGEEQYF

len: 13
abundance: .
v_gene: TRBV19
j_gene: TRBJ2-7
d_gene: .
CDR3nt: TGTGCCAGTAGTCCCGGACAGACTTGGGAGCAGTACTTC
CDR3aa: CASSPGQTWEQYF

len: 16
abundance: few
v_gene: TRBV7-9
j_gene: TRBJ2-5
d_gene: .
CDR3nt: TGTGCCAGCAGCTTAGAGGGGCTACCCTCTAGGGAGACCCAGTACTTC
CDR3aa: CASSLEGLPSRETQYF

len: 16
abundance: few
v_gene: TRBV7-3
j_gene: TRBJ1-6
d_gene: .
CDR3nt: TGTGCCAGCAGCCTCGGGGGTCCTACCGATAATTCACCCCTCCACTTT
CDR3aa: CASSLGGPTDNSPLHF

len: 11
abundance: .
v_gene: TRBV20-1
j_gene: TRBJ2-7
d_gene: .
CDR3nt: TGCAGTGCTCCCTCCGGGGCCCAGCAGTACTTC
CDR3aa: CSAPSGAQQYF

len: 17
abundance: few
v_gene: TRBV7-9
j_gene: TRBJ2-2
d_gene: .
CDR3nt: TGTGCCAGCAGCTCTACACGTTACCCAACGAACACCGGGGAGCTGTTTTTT
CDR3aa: CASSSTRYPTNTGELFF

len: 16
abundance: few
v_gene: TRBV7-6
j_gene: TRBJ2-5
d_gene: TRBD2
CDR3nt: TGTGCCAGCAGCTTAGCCGGGGGGGCCACCCAAGAGACCCAGTACTTC
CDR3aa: CASSLAGGATQETQYF

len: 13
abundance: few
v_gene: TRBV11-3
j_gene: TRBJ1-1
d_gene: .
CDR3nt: TGTGCCAGCAGCTTAGATTCCCAGGTTGAAGCTTTCTTT
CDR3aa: CASSLDSQVEAFF

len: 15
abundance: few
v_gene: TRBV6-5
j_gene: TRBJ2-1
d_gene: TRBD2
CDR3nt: TGTGCCAGCAGTACGCGGACTAGCGGGAACTTTGAGCAGTTCTTC
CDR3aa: CASSTRTSGNFEQFF

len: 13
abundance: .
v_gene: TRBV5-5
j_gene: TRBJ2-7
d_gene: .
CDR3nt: TGTGCCAGCAGCTGGAGCGGATCCTACGAGCAGTACTTC
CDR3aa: CASSWSGSYEQYF

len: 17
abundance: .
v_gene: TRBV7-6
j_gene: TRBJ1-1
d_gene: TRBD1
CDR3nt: TGTGCCAGCAGCTCAGCCCGGGACAGGGGGCGTTCGGCTGAAGCTTTCTTT
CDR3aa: CASSSARDRGRSAEAFF

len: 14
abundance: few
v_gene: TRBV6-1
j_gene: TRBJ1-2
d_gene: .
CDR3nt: TGTGCCAGCAGTGAAAGGTCGAGGGTCCGTGGCTACACCTTC
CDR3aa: CASSERSRVRGYTF

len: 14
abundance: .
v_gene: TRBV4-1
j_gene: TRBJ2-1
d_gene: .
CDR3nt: TGCGCCAGCAGCCAAGACAGAGTTCGGCATGAGCAGTTCTTC
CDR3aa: CASSQDRVRHEQFF

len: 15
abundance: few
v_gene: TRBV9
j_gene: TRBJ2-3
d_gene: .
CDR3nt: TGTGCCAGCAGCTTCCTGGGCCTGGGGACAGATACGCAGTATTTT
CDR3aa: CASSFLGLGTDTQYF

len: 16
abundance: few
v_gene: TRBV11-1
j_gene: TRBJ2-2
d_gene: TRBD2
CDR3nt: TGTGCCAGCAGCCCCTCCGGGACTAGGAACACCGGGGAGCTGTTTTTT
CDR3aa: CASSPSGTRNTGELFF

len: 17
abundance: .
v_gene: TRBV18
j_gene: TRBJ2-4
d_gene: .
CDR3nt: TGTGCCAGCTCACCCTTGACCGGGGAACTAGCCAAAAACATTCAGTACTTC
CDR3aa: CASSPLTGELAKNIQYF

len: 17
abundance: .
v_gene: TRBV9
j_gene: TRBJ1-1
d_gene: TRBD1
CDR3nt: TGTGCCAGCAGCGAGGAACCGGGACAGGGCTTTTTGGGTGAAGCTTTCTTT
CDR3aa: CASSEEPGQGFLGEAFF

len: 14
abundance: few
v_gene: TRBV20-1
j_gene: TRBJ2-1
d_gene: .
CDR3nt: TGCAGTGCTAGACACTTAGCGGTCAAAAGTGAGCAGTTCTTC
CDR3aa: CSARHLAVKSEQFF

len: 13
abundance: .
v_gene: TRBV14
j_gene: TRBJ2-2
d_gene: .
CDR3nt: TGTGCCAGCAGCCAAGTTAACACCGGGGAGCTGTTTTTT
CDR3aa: CASSQVNTGELFF

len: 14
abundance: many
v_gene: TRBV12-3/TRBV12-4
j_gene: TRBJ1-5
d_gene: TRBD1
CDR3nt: TGTGCCAGCACCGAACGACAGGGGGTTCGATCCCAGCATTTT
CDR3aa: CASTERQGVRSQHF

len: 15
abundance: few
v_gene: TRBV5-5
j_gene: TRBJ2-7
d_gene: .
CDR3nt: TGTGCCAGCAGCTTGAGGCCAGAGGTCTCTCGGGAGCAGTACTTC
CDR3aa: CASSLRPEVSREQYF

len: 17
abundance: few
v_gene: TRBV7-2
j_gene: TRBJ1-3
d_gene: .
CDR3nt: TGTGCCAGCAGCTTAGGTTCACCGGGGGCCTCTGGAAACACCATATATTTT
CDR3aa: CASSLGSPGASGNTIYF

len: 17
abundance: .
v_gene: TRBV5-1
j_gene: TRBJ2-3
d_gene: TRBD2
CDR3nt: TGCGCCAGCAGCTTGCCGGGACTAGCGGGCCGAGGGGATACGCAGTATTTT
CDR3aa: CASSLPGLAGRGDTQYF

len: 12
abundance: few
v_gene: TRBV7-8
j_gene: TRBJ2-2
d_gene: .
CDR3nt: TGTGCCAGCAGCCGCGGGTGGGGGGAGCTGTTTTTT
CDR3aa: CASSRGWGELFF

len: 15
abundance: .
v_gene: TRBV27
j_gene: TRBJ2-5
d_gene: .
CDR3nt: TGTGCCATCAGTTCCCTGATATCGCATTGGGAGACCCAGTACTTC
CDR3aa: CAISSLISHWETQYF

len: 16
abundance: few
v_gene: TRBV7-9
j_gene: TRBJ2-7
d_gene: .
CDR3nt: TGTGCCAGCAGCTTAGTATCCGGTGCAGGGAGCTACGAGCAGTACTTC
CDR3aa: CASSLVSGAGSYEQYF

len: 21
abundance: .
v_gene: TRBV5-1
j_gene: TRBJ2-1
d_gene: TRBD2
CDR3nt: TGCGCCAGCAGCTTGGAAAGCAGCCACGGTTATAGCGGGAGGGCCAACAATGAGCAGTTCTTC
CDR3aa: CASSLESSHGYSGRANNEQFF

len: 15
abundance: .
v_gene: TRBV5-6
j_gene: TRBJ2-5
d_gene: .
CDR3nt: TGTGCCAGCAGCTTCTGGGTGGAGGGGAGCCAGACCCAGTACTTC
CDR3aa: CASSFWVEGSQTQYF

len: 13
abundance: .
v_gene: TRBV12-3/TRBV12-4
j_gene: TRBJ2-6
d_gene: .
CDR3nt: TGTGCCTGTCGAGGGGCTGGGGCCAACGTCCTGACTTTC
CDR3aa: CACRGAGANVLTF

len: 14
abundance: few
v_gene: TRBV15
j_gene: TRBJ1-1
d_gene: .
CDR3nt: TGTGCCACCAGCAGAACAACGGGGCTGCCTGAAGCTTTCTTT
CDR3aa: CATSRTTGLPEAFF

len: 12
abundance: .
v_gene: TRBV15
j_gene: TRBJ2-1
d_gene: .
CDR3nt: TGTGCCACCAGCAGAGAAGGTGATGAGCAGTTCTTC
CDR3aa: CATSREGDEQFF

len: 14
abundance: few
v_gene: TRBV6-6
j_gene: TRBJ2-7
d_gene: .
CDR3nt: TGTGCCAGCAGCCACGGGGAGACAGTCTACGAGCAGTACTTC
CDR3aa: CASSHGETVYEQYF

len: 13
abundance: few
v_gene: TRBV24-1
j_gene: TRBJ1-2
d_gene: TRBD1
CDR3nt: TGTGCCACCCGCAGGGGGCTCTGGGACGGCTACACCTTC
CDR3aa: CATRRGLWDGYTF

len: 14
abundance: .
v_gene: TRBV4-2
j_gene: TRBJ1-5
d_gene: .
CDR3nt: TGTGCCAGCAGTCAACCGGGACTCAATCAGCCCCAGCATTTT
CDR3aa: CASSQPGLNQPQHF

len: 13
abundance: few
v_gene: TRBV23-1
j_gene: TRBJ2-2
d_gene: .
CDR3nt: TGCGCCAGCAATCATATGGGGGCCGGGGAGCTGTTTTTT
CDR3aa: CASNHMGAGELFF

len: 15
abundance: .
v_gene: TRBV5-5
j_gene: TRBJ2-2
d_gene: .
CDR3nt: TGTGCCAGCAGCTTGTGGACAGAGAACACCGGGGAGCTGTTTTTT
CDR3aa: CASSLWTENTGELFF

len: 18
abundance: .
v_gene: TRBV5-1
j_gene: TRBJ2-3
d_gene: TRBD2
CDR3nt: TGCGCCAGCAGCTTAGGACTAGCGGGCCTAGCGGGCACAGATACGCAGTATTTT
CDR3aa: CASSLGLAGLAGTDTQYF

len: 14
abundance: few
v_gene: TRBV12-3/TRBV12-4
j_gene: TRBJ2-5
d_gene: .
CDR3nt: TGTGCCAGCAGTTTTAACGAGGGGGTTGGGACCCAGTACTTC
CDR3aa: CASSFNEGVGTQYF

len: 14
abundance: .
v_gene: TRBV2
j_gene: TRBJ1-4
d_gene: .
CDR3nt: TGTGCCAGCAGTGAACCGCCTTCTAATGAAAAACTGTTTTTT
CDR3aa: CASSEPPSNEKLFF

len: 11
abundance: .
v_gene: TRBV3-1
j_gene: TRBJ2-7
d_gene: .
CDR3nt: TGTGCCAGCAGCCAAAGGGCCGAGCAGTACTTC
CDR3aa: CASSQRAEQYF

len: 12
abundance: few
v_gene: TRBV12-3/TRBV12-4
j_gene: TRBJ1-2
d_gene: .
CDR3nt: TGTGCCAGCAGTTTACCCGGGGGCGGCTACACCTTC
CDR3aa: CASSLPGGGYTF